This T cell receptor (beta chain) was sequenced for a study of T cells in tuberculosis. Looked up from germline, CDR1 is SGHVS and CDR2 is FNYEAQ. Trimming removed 5 bases from V and 2 bases from J; junction bases left unmatched: 6. The CDR3 spans 17 residues. Sequencing was performed with immunoSEQ multiplex PCR; in TCRdb, only in-frame clones are kept and a portion is missing. Of about 35,000 clones detected, 90% to 95% appear once; the ten largest clones hold around 7%. Regarding time point: new active TB diagnosis, blood taken before or within 7 days of starting treatment. The TCR was taken from an adult with tuberculosis. Some clones in this sample may be carry-over from other donors' samples. The source was PBMCs, collected at tuberculosis diagnosis. V is TRBV7-6 and J is TRBJ2-3; 14 bases are shared with TRBD2. CDR3 DNA sequence: TGTGCCAGCAGCCCCGGACTAGCGGGGGGTTACACAGATACGCAGTATTTT. Translation gives CASSPGLAGGYTDTQYF.